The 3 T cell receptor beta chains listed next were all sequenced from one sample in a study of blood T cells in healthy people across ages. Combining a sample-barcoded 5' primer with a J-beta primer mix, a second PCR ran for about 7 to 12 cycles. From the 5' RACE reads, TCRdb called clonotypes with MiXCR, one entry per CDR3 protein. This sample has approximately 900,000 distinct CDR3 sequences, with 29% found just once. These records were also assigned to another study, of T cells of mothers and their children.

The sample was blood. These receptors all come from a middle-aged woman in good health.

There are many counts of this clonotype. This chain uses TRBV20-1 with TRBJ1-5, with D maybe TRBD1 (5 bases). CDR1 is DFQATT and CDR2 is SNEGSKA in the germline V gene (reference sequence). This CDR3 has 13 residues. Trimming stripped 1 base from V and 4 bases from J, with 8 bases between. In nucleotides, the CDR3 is TGCAGTGCTAGAGGACAGTTAAATCAGCCCCAGCATTTT. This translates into CSARGQLNQPQHF.

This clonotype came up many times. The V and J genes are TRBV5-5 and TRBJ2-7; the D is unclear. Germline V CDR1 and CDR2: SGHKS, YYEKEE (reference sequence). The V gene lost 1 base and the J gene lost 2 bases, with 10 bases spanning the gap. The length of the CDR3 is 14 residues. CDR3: CASSLIQPPYEQYF. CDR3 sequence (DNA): TGTGCCAGCAGCTTGATTCAACCCCCCTACGAGCAGTACTTC.

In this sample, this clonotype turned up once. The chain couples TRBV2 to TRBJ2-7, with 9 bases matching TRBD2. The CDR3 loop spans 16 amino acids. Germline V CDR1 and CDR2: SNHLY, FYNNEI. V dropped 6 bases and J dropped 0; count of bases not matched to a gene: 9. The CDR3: CASRGARSGSSYEQYF. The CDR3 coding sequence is TGTGCCAGCAGGGGGGCCCGTAGCGGGAGCTCCTACGAGCAGTACTTC.